This TCR beta chain derives from a study of OX40 agonist ivuxolimab in advanced cancers. Samples of blood were obtained at baseline, on cycle 4 day 1, and on cycle 7 day 1. Comments on this clone: Its antigen remains unidentified.

Assay: immunoSEQ multiplex PCR; the TCRdb copy retains only in-frame clones and omits some. Among more than 50,000 clones listed, over 80% were seen once. The CDR3 extends over 15 amino acids. The V segment lost 5 bases and the J segment 6 bases; nucleotides outside the gene matches: 6. Germline assignment: CDR1 SGHVS and CDR2 FQNEAQ. Notes on the study in general: Relative to CD4+ cells, CD8+ T cells on average had more expanded clones. Also showing low normalized T-cell clonal expansion were some of the nonresponders. Partial responders at 0.1-3.0 mg/kg had among the lowest clonal expansion.

The source material was CD4+ or CD8+ T cells sorted from blood, sampled in a trial of the OX40 agonist ivuxolimab. The clonotype originates from an adult with an advanced solid tumor such as melanoma, head and neck, liver or kidney cancer. This chain connects TRBV7-8 to TRBJ2-3, with TRBD2 matching over 12 bases. The CDR3 here is CASSKLAGGSDTQYF. For the CDR3, the DNA is TGTGCCAGCAGCAAACTAGCGGGGGGTTCCGATACGCAGTATTTT.